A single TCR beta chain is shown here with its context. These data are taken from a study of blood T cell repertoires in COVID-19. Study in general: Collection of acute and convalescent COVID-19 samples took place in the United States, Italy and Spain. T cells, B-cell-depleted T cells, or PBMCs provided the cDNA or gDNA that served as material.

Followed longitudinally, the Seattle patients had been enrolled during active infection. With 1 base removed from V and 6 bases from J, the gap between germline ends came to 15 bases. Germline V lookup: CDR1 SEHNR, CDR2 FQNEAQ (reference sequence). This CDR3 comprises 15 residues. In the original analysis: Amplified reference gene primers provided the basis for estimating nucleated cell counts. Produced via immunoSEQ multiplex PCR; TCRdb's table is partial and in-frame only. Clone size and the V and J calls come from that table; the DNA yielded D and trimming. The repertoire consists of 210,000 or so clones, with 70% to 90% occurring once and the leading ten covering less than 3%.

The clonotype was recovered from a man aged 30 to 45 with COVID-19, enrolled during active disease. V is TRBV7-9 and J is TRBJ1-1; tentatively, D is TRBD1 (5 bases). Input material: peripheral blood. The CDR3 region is CASSLVGRESAEAFF. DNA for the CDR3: TGTGCCAGCAGCTTAGTAGGCAGGGAATCGGCTGAAGCTTTCTTT.